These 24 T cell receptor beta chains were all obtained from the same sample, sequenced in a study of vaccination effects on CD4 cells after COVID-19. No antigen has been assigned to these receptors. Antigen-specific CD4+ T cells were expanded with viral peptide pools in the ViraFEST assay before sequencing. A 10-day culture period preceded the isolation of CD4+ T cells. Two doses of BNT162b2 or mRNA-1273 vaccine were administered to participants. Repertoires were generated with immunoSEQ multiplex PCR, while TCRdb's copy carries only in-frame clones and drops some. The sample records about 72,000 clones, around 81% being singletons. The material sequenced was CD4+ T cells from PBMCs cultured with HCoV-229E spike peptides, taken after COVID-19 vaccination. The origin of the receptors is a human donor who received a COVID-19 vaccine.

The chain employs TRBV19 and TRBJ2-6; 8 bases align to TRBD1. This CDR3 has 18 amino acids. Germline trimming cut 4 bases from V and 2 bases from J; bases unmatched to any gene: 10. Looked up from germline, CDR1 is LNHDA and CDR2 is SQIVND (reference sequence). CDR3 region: CASSTGTGRPPGANVLTF. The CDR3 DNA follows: TGTGCCAGTAGTACGGGGACAGGACGCCCCCCTGGGGCCAACGTCCTGACTTTC.

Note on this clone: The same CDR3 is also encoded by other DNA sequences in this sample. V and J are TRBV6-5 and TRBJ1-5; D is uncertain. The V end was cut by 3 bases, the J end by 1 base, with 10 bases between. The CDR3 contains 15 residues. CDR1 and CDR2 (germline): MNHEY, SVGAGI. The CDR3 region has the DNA TGTGCCAGCAGTTATTCAGGTGGGAGCAATCAGCCCCAGCATTTT. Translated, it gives CASSYSGGSNQPQHF.

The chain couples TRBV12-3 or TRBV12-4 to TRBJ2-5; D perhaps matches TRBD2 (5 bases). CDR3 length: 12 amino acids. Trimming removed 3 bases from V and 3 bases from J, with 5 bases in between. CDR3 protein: CASSLREETQYF. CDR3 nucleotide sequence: TGTGCCAGCAGTTTGAGGGAAGAGACCCAGTACTTC.

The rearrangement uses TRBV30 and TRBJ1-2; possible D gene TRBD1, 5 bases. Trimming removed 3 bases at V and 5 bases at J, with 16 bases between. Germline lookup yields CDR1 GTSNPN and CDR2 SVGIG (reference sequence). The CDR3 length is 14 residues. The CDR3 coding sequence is TGTGCCTGGAGCCCAGGGTCCCAAAGTTATGGCTACACCTTC. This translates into CAWSPGSQSYGYTF.

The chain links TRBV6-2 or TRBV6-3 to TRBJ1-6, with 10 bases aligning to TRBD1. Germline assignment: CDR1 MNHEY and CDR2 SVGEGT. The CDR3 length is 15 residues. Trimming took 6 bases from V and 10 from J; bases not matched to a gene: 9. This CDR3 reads CASSFEDRGNSPLHF. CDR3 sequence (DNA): TGTGCCAGCAGCTTCGAGGACAGGGGGAACTCACCCCTCCACTTT.

Here the CDR3 reads CASRGTASEKLFF. As DNA, the CDR3 is TGTGCCAGCAGGGGGACAGCGAGTGAAAAACTGTTTTTT. V usage is TRBV2 and J usage is TRBJ1-4; the match to TRBD1 covers 7 bases. Looked up from germline, CDR1 is SNHLY and CDR2 is FYNNEI. The CDR3 runs to 13 residues. V was pared by 6 bases and J by 7 bases, with 5 bases of the junction left unmatched.

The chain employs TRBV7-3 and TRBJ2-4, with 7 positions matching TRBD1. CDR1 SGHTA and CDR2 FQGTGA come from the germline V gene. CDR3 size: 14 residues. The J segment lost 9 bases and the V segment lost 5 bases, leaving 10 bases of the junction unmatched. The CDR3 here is CASSPTTGFGIQYF. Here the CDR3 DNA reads TGTGCCAGCAGCCCGACGACAGGGTTCGGCATTCAGTACTTC.

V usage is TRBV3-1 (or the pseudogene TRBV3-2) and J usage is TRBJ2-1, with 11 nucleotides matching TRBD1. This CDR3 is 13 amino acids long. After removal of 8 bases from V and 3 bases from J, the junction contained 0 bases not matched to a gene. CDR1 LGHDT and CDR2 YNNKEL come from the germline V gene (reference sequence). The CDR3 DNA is TGTGCCAGCGGGACAGGGGGCTACAATGAGCAGTTCTTC. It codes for CASGTGGYNEQFF.

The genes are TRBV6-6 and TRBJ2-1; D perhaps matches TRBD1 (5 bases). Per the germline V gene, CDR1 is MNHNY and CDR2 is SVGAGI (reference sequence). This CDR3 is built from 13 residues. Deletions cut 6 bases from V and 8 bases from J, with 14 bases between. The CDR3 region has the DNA TGTGCCAGCAGACAAGGACAAAACGATGAGCAGTTCTTC. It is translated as CASRQGQNDEQFF.

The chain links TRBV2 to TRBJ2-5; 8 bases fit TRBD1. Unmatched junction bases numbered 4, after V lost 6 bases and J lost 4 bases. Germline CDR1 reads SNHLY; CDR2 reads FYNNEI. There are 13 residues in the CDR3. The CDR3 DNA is TGTGCCAGCAGAGACAGGGGTGGAGAGACCCAGTACTTC. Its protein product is CASRDRGGETQYF.

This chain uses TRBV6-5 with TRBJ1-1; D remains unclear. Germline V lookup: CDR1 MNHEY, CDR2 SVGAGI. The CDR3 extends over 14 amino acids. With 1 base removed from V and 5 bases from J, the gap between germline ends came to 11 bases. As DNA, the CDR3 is TGTGCCAGCAGTTACTTCGAAGGAGTTACTGAAGCTTTCTTT. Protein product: CASSYFEGVTEAFF.

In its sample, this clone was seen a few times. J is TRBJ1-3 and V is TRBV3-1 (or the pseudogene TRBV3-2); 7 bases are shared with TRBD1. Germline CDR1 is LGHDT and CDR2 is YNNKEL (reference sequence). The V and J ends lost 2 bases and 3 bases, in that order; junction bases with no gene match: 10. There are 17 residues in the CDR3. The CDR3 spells CASSQPIYRGNGNTIYF. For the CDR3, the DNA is TGTGCCAGCAGCCAACCAATTTACAGGGGTAATGGAAACACCATATATTTT.

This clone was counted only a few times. This CDR3 reads CATSDLGVFPEQFF. The DNA for the CDR3 is TGTGCCACCAGTGATTTAGGCGTTTTCCCTGAGCAGTTCTTC. The rearrangement links TRBV24-1 to TRBJ2-1; D ambiguous. The CDR3 is 14 amino acids. The V gene's germline CDR1 is KGHDR and CDR2 SFDVKD. V was pared by 1 base and J by 9 bases, with 12 bases between.

CDR3 loop: CASSPKRAGGGRIGELFF. CDR3 in DNA: TGTGCCAGCAGCCCAAAGAGGGCCGGGGGAGGGAGAATCGGGGAGCTGTTTTTT. The gene calls are TRBV7-2 and TRBJ2-2, with 7 bases lining up with TRBD2. The CDR3 covers 18 residues. J lost 7 bases, V lost 5 bases, and 19 bases had no gene match. Germline assignment: CDR1 SGHTA and CDR2 FQGNSA.

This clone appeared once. The CDR3 DNA reads as TGTGCCAGTACGACAGGGGCAGGTGGCTACACCTTC. This gives the protein CASTTGAGGYTF. V and J are TRBV19 and TRBJ1-2, with 8 positions matching TRBD1. CDR3 length equals 12 residues. Germline CDR1 and CDR2: LNHDA and SQIVND (reference sequence). V shed 7 bases, J shed 7 bases, and the junction held 5 bases outside the gene matches.

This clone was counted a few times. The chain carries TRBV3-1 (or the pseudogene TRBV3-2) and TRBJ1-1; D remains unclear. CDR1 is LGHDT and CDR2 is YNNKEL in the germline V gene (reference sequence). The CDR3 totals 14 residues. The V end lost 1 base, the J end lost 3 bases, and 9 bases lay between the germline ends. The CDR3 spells CASSQVGRYTEAFF. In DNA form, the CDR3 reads TGTGCCAGCAGCCAAGTTGGAAGGTACACTGAAGCTTTCTTT.

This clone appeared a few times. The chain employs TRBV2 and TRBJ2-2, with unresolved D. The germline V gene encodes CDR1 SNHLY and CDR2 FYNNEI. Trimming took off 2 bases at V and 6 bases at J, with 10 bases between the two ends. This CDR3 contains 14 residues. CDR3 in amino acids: CASSENGASGELFF. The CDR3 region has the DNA TGTGCCAGCAGTGAAAATGGCGCGTCCGGGGAGCTGTTTTTT.

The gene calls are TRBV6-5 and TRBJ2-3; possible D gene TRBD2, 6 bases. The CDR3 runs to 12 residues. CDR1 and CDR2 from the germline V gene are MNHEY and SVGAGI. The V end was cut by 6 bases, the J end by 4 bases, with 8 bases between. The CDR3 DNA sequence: TGTGCCAGCAGGACTAGTGCAGATACGCAGTATTTT. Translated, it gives CASRTSADTQYF.

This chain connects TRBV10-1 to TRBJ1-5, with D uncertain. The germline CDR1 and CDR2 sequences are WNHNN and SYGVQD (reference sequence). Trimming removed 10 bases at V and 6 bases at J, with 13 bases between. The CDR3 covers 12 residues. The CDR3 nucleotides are TGCGCCACCCCGGGCATCGGTCAGCCCCAGCATTTT. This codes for CATPGIGQPQHF.

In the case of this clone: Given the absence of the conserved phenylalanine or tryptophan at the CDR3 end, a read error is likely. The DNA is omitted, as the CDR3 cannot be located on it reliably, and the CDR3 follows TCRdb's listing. CDR3 region: CSARRTVLVL. The chain joins TRBV20-1 to TRBJ1-1; TRBD1 is taken as the D call from the table, unchecked against the DNA. The germline V gene encodes CDR1 DFQATT and CDR2 SNEGSKA (reference sequence). The CDR3 numbers 10 amino acids, ends counted.

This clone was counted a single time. CDR3 in amino acids: CASSRDGDSPLHF. CDR3 nucleotides: TGTGCCAGCTCACGGGATGGGGATTCACCCCTCCACTTT. This chain links TRBV18 with TRBJ1-6; unclear D gene. The CDR3 is 13 residues long. Trimming removed 4 bases from V and 8 bases from J, with 9 bases in between. CDR1 and CDR2 (germline): KGHSH, LQKENI.

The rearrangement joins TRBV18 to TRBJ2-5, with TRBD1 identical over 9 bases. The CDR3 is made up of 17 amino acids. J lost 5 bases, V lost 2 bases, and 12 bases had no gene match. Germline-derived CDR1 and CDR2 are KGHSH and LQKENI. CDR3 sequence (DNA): TGTGCCAGCTCACCAGCCGGACAGGGGAGCCAAGGGGAGACCCAGTACTTC. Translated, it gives CASSPAGQGSQGETQYF.

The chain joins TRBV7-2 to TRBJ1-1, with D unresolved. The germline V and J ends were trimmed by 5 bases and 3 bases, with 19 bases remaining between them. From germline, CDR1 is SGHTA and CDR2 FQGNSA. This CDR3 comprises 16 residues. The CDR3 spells CASSPQPARLDTEAFF. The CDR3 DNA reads TGTGCCAGCAGCCCCCAGCCGGCTAGGCTGGACACTGAAGCTTTCTTT. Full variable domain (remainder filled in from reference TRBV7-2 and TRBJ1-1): GAGVSQSPSNKVTEKGKDVELRCDPISGHTALYWYRQSLGQGLEFLIYFQGNSAPDKSGLPSDRFSAERTGGSVSTLTIQRTQQEDSAVYLCASSPQPARLDTEAFFGQGTRLTVV.

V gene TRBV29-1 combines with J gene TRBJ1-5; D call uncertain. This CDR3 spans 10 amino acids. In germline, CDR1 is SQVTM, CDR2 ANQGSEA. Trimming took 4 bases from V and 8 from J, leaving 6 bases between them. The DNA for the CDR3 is TGCAGCGTTGGGGTGGAGCCCCAGCATTTT. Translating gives CSVGVEPQHF.